These 14 T cell receptor beta chains were sequenced from one sample in a study of blood T cell repertoires in COVID-19. Measured with immunoSEQ multiplex PCR; TCRdb has only the in-frame clones, and not every one. The sample includes 65,000 to 85,000 clones, 85% to 90% of them seen just once. Sequenced input: peripheral blood. The receptors shown here come from a human donor in a cohort sampled during active COVID-19.

This chain links TRBV27 with TRBJ2-7; 8 bases line up with TRBD2. The CDR3 has 12 residues. V was clipped by 6 bases and J by 5 bases; unmatched bases: 3. Per the germline V gene, CDR1 is MNHEY and CDR2 is SMNVEV (reference sequence). CDR3 sequence (DNA): TGTGCCAGCAGACTAGCGGCCCACGAGCAGTACTTC. As protein: CASRLAAHEQYF.

The chain carries TRBV19 and TRBJ1-5; tentative D call: TRBD1 (6 bases). This CDR3 has 15 residues. CDR1 LNHDA and CDR2 SQIVND come from the germline V gene (reference sequence). Trimming shortened V by 4 bases and J by 0 bases, and 10 bases separated the two germline ends. CDR3 loop: CASSTDSLSNQPQHF. The CDR3 DNA sequence: TGTGCCAGTAGTACGGACAGTCTTAGCAATCAGCCCCAGCATTTT.

The chain combines TRBV6-5 with TRBJ1-1, with D uncertain. The V end was cut by 0 bases, the J end by 1 base, with 9 bases between. There are 15 residues in the CDR3. CDR1 and CDR2 from the germline V gene are MNHEY and SVGAGI. CDR3 DNA sequence: TGTGCCAGCAGTTACTCTGGAGGCCGGAACACTGAAGCTTTCTTT. It specifies CASSYSGGRNTEAFF.

V is TRBV6-2 or TRBV6-3 and J is TRBJ2-7, with no clear D. The length of the CDR3 is 13 residues. Germline CDR1 and CDR2: MNHEY and SVGEGT. V lost 0 bases and J lost 4, with 7 bases in between. The CDR3 DNA reads as TGTGCCAGCAGTTACTCGAGCCCGTACGAGCAGTACTTC. Its protein is CASSYSSPYEQYF.

The rearrangement links TRBV6-5 to TRBJ1-4; no firm D call. Germline V gene sequence: CDR1 MNHEY, CDR2 SVGAGI. The CDR3 is made up of 15 amino acids. V was trimmed by 6 bases and J by 1 base, leaving 12 bases between them. The CDR3 DNA reads TGTGCCAGCAGAGAGTGGTACCGAACTAATGAAAAACTGTTTTTT. Protein sequence: CASREWYRTNEKLFF.

J is TRBJ2-5 and V is TRBV7-2; 7 bases fit TRBD1. The CDR3 is made up of 15 amino acids. V lost 2 bases, J lost 5 bases, and 8 bases stayed unmatched. CDR1 and CDR2 from the germline V gene are SGHTA and FQGNSA. CDR3 DNA: TGTGCCAGCAGCTTATTGAACAGGGGCCGGGAGACCCAGTACTTC. Translated: CASSLLNRGRETQYF.

V is TRBV9 and J is TRBJ2-1; the match to TRBD2 covers 10 bases. V dropped 0 bases and J dropped 4; count of bases not matched to a gene: 4. The CDR3 consists of 16 residues. Germline V gene data show CDR1 as SGDLS and CDR2 as YYNGEE. CDR3 coding DNA: TGTGCCAGCAGCGTAGGAGCGGGAGGGGTATACAATGAGCAGTTCTTC. Its protein product is CASSVGAGGVYNEQFF. Filled out from reference TRBV9 and TRBJ2-1, the complete variable domain reads DSGVTQTPKHLITATGQRVTLRCSPRSGDLSVYWYQQSLDQGLQFLIQYYNGEERAKGNILERFSAQQFPDLHSELNLSSLELGDSALYFCASSVGAGGVYNEQFFGPGTRLTVL.

The CDR3: CASSRPGLAGEYEQFF. The CDR3 DNA follows: TGTGCCAGCAGCAGACCGGGACTAGCGGGAGAGTATGAGCAGTTCTTC. The chain recombines TRBV21-1 with TRBJ2-1; TRBD2 is the table's D call, not checked against the DNA. TRBV21-1 is described as a pseudogene. The CDR3 is made up of 16 amino acids.

In its sample, this clone is medium-sized. The chain carries TRBV30 and TRBJ1-2; a weak D match, TRBD1 (6 bases). Germline lookup yields CDR1 GTSNPN and CDR2 SVGIG (reference sequence). The germline V and J ends were trimmed by 5 bases and 7 bases, with 23 bases remaining between them. The CDR3 has 15 amino acids. For the CDR3, the DNA is TGTGCCTGGTTGGGACATGACGGGGACCTTGGTGGCTACACCTTC. Translation: CAWLGHDGDLGGYTF.

The V gene is TRBV10-3, the J gene TRBJ2-3; 9 bases are shared with TRBD2. V lost 3 bases, J lost 5 bases, and 12 bases stayed unmatched. This CDR3 is 17 amino acids long. The germline CDR1 and CDR2 sequences are ENHRY and SYGVKD. CDR3 in DNA: TGTGCCATCAGTGATGGGGCGGGAGGGCCAATGGGAGATACGCAGTATTTT. This gives the protein CAISDGAGGPMGDTQYF.

This chain joins TRBV3-1 (or the pseudogene TRBV3-2) and TRBJ1-1; the D gene is possibly TRBD1 (6 bases). The CDR3 consists of 15 residues. Germline CDR1 and CDR2: LGHDT and YNNKEL (reference sequence). V lost 3 bases, J lost 1 base, and 12 bases lay in between. CDR3 coding DNA: TGTGCCAGCAGCCACAGGACAGTCCGGAACACTGAAGCTTTCTTT. Its protein is CASSHRTVRNTEAFF.

This chain connects TRBV6-2 or TRBV6-3 to TRBJ1-5, with D possibly matching TRBD1 (6 bases). Germline CDR1 and CDR2: MNHEY and SVGEGT. With 0 bases removed from V and 2 bases from J, the gap between germline ends came to 23 bases. The CDR3 totals 20 residues. For the CDR3, the DNA is TGTGCCAGCAGTTACTCGTTTGAGGTGAGGGGGGGTTCGGGCAATCAGCCCCAGCATTTT. This gives the protein CASSYSFEVRGGSGNQPQHF.

The DNA of the CDR3 is TGTGCCAGCGGCGACAGGGGGTTAGGAGGCAATCAGCCCCAGCATTTT. Translation: CASGDRGLGGNQPQHF. The chain recombines TRBV2 with TRBJ1-5, with 9 bases lining up with TRBD1. The CDR3 runs 16 residues. The germline V gene encodes CDR1 SNHLY and CDR2 FYNNEI. The J segment lost 2 bases and the V segment lost 8 bases, leaving 10 bases of the junction unmatched.

The chain links TRBV19 to TRBJ2-7, with 8 nucleotides matching TRBD2. Per the germline V gene, CDR1 is LNHDA and CDR2 is SQIVND (reference sequence). The trim removed 3 bases at V and 2 bases at J, leaving 3 bases unmatched. The CDR3 covers 14 residues. CDR3 DNA sequence: TGTGCCAGTAGTATGGCCGGGAGGGCCTACGAGCAGTACTTC. This translates into CASSMAGRAYEQYF.